These 28 T cell receptor beta chains were all obtained from the same sample, sequenced in a study of beta chain features in type 1 diabetes. Isolated RNA was reverse transcribed in full, so expressed TCRB transcripts were sequenced. Some clones are missing from TCRdb's copy, which holds only in-frame ones; the method was immunoSEQ multiplex PCR. The table shows about 140,000 clones, with 6.9% occurring only once. The sequencing input was central memory CD4+ T cells from blood. The receptor set was obtained from a woman aged 30 to 39 in good health.

V usage is TRBV29-1 and J usage is TRBJ2-3; 11 bases map to TRBD2. Looked up from germline, CDR1 is SQVTM and CDR2 is ANQGSEA. This CDR3 is built from 15 residues. V dropped 4 bases and J dropped 1; count of bases not matched to a gene: 4. CDR3 in DNA: TGCAGCGTTGTCTCGACTAGCGGGGGCACAGATACGCAGTATTTT. Its protein is CSVVSTSGGTDTQYF.

This clone was observed a handful of times. The rearrangement uses TRBV18 and TRBJ1-5; D not certain. The V gene's germline CDR1 is KGHSH and CDR2 LQKENI. V dropped 0 bases and J dropped 9 bases, with 3 bases sitting between them. The CDR3 has 11 residues. The CDR3 nucleotides are TGTGCCAGCTCACCACCGCGGCCCCAGCATTTT. This gives the protein CASSPPRPQHF.

This chain joins TRBV30 and TRBJ2-7; D possibly corresponds to TRBD2 (5 bases). V was trimmed by 3 bases and J by 5 bases, leaving 11 bases between them. Germline V gives CDR1 GTSNPN, CDR2 SVGIG (reference sequence). The CDR3 runs to 12 residues. CDR3 region: CAWSRTRNEQYF. CDR3 nucleotides: TGTGCCTGGAGCCGCACTAGGAACGAGCAGTACTTC.

A few counts support this clone. The J gene is TRBJ2-7, the V gene TRBV14; possibly TRBD2 for D (6 bases). Trimming shortened V by 0 bases and J by 5 bases, and 20 bases separated the two germline ends. From germline, CDR1 is SGHDN and CDR2 FVKESK. This CDR3 is built from 17 residues. The chain's CDR3 is CASSQDEVGWGDHEQYF. The CDR3 DNA follows: TGTGCCAGCAGCCAAGATGAGGTCGGATGGGGGGACCACGAGCAGTACTTC.

This clone was picked up a small number of times. The J gene is TRBJ2-2, the V gene TRBV27, with D possibly TRBD1 on 6 matching bases. There are 15 residues in the CDR3. CDR1 is MNHEY, CDR2 SMNVEV, per germline (reference sequence). V was cut by 4 bases and J by 2 bases, with 11 bases left in between. CDR3 residues: CASSWGRGNTGELFF. DNA of the CDR3: TGTGCCAGCAGTTGGGGCAGGGGCAACACCGGGGAGCTGTTTTTT.

This chain joins TRBV30 and TRBJ2-7, with D perhaps matching TRBD1 (8 bases). Germline V CDR1 and CDR2: GTSNPN, SVGIG (reference sequence). Between the trimmed V and J ends, which lost 7 bases and 4 bases, there was a span of 14 bases. The CDR3 is made up of 12 amino acids. Here the CDR3 reads CAFTQGGYEQYF. The CDR3 DNA follows: TGTGCCTTCACACAGGGGGGGTACGAGCAGTACTTC.

The V and J genes are TRBV11-3 and TRBJ2-7; D may be TRBD2 (5 bases). V lost 0 bases and J lost 2, with 11 bases in between. Germline V gives CDR1 SGHNT, CDR2 YENEEA. The CDR3 runs 15 residues. The CDR3 protein is CASSLDSSGAYEQYF. The CDR3 nucleotides are TGTGCCAGCAGCTTAGATTCAAGCGGAGCCTACGAGCAGTACTTC.

With respect to this clone: The same CDR3 also results from other DNA sequences found in this sample. J is TRBJ2-7 and V is TRBV6-5; TRBD1 matches at 9 bases. The J segment lost 3 bases and the V segment lost 0 bases, leaving 3 bases of the junction unmatched. Germline V gives CDR1 MNHEY, CDR2 SVGAGI. The CDR3 runs to 15 residues. The CDR3 nucleotides read TGTGCCAGCAGTTACTCTCCGGGACAGGGCTACGAGCAGTACTTC. Encoded protein: CASSYSPGQGYEQYF.

This clone was found a few times. The gene calls are TRBV7-9 and TRBJ2-3; 8 bases fit TRBD2. The V segment lost 2 bases and the J segment 2 bases; nucleotides outside the gene matches: 12. CDR1 and CDR2 (germline): SEHNR, FQNEAQ (reference sequence). The CDR3 has 18 residues. CDR3 coding DNA: TGTGCCAGCAGCTTACTGGCGGGAGGTCAGGGACTCACAGATACGCAGTATTTT. Protein sequence: CASSLLAGGQGLTDTQYF. Looking up the rest from reference TRBV7-9 and TRBJ2-3 gives the full variable domain: DTGVSQNPRHKITKRGQNVTFRCDPISEHNRLYWYRQTLGQGPEFLTYFQNEAQLEKSRLLSDRFSAERPKGSFSTLEIQRTEQGDSAMYLCASSLLAGGQGLTDTQYFGPGTRLTVL.

The V and J genes are TRBV7-2 and TRBJ1-1; weak D call: TRBD1 (5 bases). Trimming stripped 1 base from V and 4 bases from J, with 16 bases between. Germline CDR1 and CDR2: SGHTA and FQGNSA. The length of the CDR3 is 16 residues. The CDR3, as DNA: TGTGCCAGCAGCTTAGGGAGTTTTTTCGGGGGCACTGAAGCTTTCTTT. This translates into CASSLGSFFGGTEAFF. The full variable domain, with the rest looked up from reference TRBV7-2 and TRBJ1-1, is GAGVSQSPSNKVTEKGKDVELRCDPISGHTALYWYRQSLGQGLEFLIYFQGNSAPDKSGLPSDRFSAERTGGSVSTLTIQRTQQEDSAVYLCASSLGSFFGGTEAFFGQGTRLTVV.

This clone has only a few counts. J is TRBJ2-5 and V is TRBV7-9; possible D gene TRBD2, 5 bases. The CDR3 length is 15 residues. The V end lost 1 base, the J end lost 6 bases, and 15 bases lay between the germline ends. Germline CDR1 reads SEHNR; CDR2 reads FQNEAQ (reference sequence). This CDR3 reads CASSLEGGGLKTQYF. The CDR3 DNA follows: TGTGCCAGCAGCTTAGAAGGAGGCGGGTTGAAGACCCAGTACTTC.

This clone was seen more than once but under ten times. V and J are TRBV5-1 and TRBJ1-2, with D unclear. Trimming pared 3 bases from V and 7 bases from J, leaving 13 bases between. This CDR3 has 13 residues. The germline CDR1 and CDR2 sequences are SGHRS and YFSETQ. CDR3 region: CASSSRHTSGYTF. CDR3 DNA sequence: TGCGCCAGCAGCTCACGACACACGTCTGGCTACACCTTC.

This clone was counted between two and nine times. The chain links TRBV10-3 to TRBJ2-1; 8 positions match TRBD2. CDR3 length: 15 residues. The V gene's germline CDR1 is ENHRY and CDR2 SYGVKD. With 5 bases clipped from V and 0 bases from J, the junction kept 3 bases outside the gene matches. CDR3: CAISSGTSSYNEQFF. CDR3 DNA sequence: TGTGCCATCAGTTCCGGGACTAGCTCCTACAATGAGCAGTTCTTC.

This clone was detected a few times. The CDR3 spells CASSREGDQPQHF. CDR3 coding DNA: TGTGCCAGCTCACGCGAAGGGGATCAGCCCCAGCATTTT. The chain carries TRBV18 and TRBJ1-5; the D gene is possibly TRBD1 (5 bases). Per germline, CDR1 KGHSH and CDR2 LQKENI. V gave up 4 bases and J gave up 5 bases, with 9 bases separating them. The CDR3 totals 13 residues.

This clone was found a few times. This sequence joins TRBV7-2 and TRBJ2-7; the match to TRBD2 covers 10 bases. The CDR3 runs to 15 residues. CDR1 and CDR2 from the germline V gene are SGHTA and FQGNSA. Trimming took 4 bases from V and 7 from J; bases not matched to a gene: 10. This CDR3 reads CASSSPGTSGIEQYF. In nucleotides, the CDR3 is TGTGCCAGCAGCTCCCCCGGAACTAGCGGGATAGAGCAGTACTTC.

This clone was observed a handful of times. CDR3 sequence (DNA): TGTGCCAGCAGCGAGACTAACAATGAGCAGTTCTTC. Amino acids: CASSETNNEQFF. V usage is TRBV7-9 and J usage is TRBJ2-1; TRBD2 might be the D (5 bases). The germline CDR1 and CDR2 sequences are SEHNR and FQNEAQ (reference sequence). Trimming shortened V by 5 bases and J by 5 bases, and 7 bases separated the two germline ends. The CDR3 is made up of 12 amino acids.

A few counts support this clone. The chain employs TRBV28 and TRBJ1-1; unclear D gene. Trimming stripped 6 bases from V and 7 bases from J, with 15 bases between. The CDR3 consists of 13 residues. The germline V gene encodes CDR1 MDHEN and CDR2 SYDVKM. The CDR3 loop reads CASRFLLGIEAFF. The CDR3 DNA sequence: TGTGCCAGCAGATTCCTTCTCGGGATTGAAGCTTTCTTT.

For this clone: This CDR3 is also generated by other DNA sequences in the sample. V usage is TRBV29-1 and J usage is TRBJ2-5; 7 nucleotides line up with TRBD1. V lost 6 bases, J lost 2 bases, and 3 bases stayed unmatched. The CDR3 has 12 amino acids. The germline V gene has CDR1 SQVTM and CDR2 ANQGSEA. In DNA form, the CDR3 reads TGCAGCGTAAGGACAGGTCAAGAGACCCAGTACTTC. Protein sequence: CSVRTGQETQYF.

This clone was recorded at least ten times. This chain joins TRBV29-1 and TRBJ2-4; tentative D call: TRBD1 (6 bases). Trimming took 3 bases from V and 3 from J, leaving 12 bases between them. The CDR3 is 14 residues long. From germline, CDR1 is SQVTM and CDR2 ANQGSEA. The CDR3 reads CSVDGGQLKNIQYF. In nucleotides, the CDR3 is TGCAGCGTTGACGGTGGACAGCTCAAAAACATTCAGTACTTC.

This clone was recorded at least ten times. The chain uses TRBV7-8 and TRBJ2-1; D remains ambiguous. This CDR3 has 15 amino acids. Per germline, CDR1 SGHVS and CDR2 FQNEAQ. V dropped 2 bases and J dropped 4 bases, with 12 bases sitting between them. Written as DNA, the CDR3 is TGTGCCAGCAGCTTATCGGAGCTTCGGTACAATGAGCAGTTCTTC. As protein: CASSLSELRYNEQFF.

This clone was detected a few times. The V call is TRBV7-2, the J call TRBJ1-1; D remains ambiguous. The CDR3 contains 13 residues. V lost 5 bases and J 4 bases, leaving 11 bases between the germline ends. The germline V gene encodes CDR1 SGHTA and CDR2 FQGNSA. The CDR3, as DNA: TGTGCCAGCAGCACCCAGCGGGGCACTGAAGCTTTCTTT. This codes for CASSTQRGTEAFF.

This clone was seen ten or more times. This chain uses TRBV4-3 with TRBJ2-3; TRBD2 agrees at 7 bases. CDR3 length: 15 amino acids. Germline CDR1 and CDR2: LGHNA and YSLEER. J was trimmed by 1 base and V by 1 base; bases with no gene match: 2. The DNA of the CDR3 is TGCGCCAGCAGCCAAGGCGGGAGTCGCACAGATACGCAGTATTTT. Protein product: CASSQGGSRTDTQYF.

The chain has TRBV11-2 and TRBJ1-2, with D perhaps TRBD1 (5 bases). Germline CDR1 and CDR2: SGHAT and FQNNGV. V lost 3 bases, J lost 6 bases, and 14 bases lay in between. The CDR3 has 14 amino acids. CDR3 protein: CASSFGRAVDGYTF. DNA of the CDR3: TGTGCCAGCAGCTTCGGCAGGGCGGTGGATGGCTACACCTTC.

This clone was detected only a few times. This rearrangement joins TRBV13 to TRBJ2-5, with 7 bases fitting TRBD2. Germline V CDR1 and CDR2: PRHDT, FYEKMQ (reference sequence). CDR3 length equals 13 residues. After removal of 7 bases from V and 7 bases from J, the junction contained 9 bases not matched to a gene. The CDR3 bases are TGTGCCAGCAAACAGCCGGGGGGTGGGACCCAGTACTTC. Amino acids: CASKQPGGGTQYF.

The chain recombines TRBV4-2 with TRBJ2-7; perhaps TRBD1 as D (5 bases). CDR1 is LGHNA, CDR2 YNFKEQ, per germline. V was pared by 0 bases and J by 2 bases, with 11 bases between. CDR3 length: 15 amino acids. CDR3 sequence: CASSQDRGGAYEQYF. DNA for the CDR3: TGTGCCAGCAGCCAAGATAGGGGCGGAGCCTACGAGCAGTACTTC.

This clone showed up just a few times. The gene calls are TRBV19 and TRBJ1-1, with 12 bases fitting TRBD1. This CDR3 has 16 residues. The V and J ends lost 5 bases and 5 bases, in that order; junction bases with no gene match: 9. CDR1 and CDR2 (germline): LNHDA, SQIVND (reference sequence). CDR3 loop: CASSPTRDRGRTEAFF. CDR3 DNA sequence: TGTGCCAGTAGTCCCACCCGGGACAGGGGGCGTACTGAAGCTTTCTTT.

In this sample, this clone turned up a few times. The CDR3 spells CASSLSSYNEQFF. The CDR3 bases are TGTGCCAGCAGCCTGAGCTCCTACAATGAGCAGTTCTTC. The rearrangement uses TRBV7-2 and TRBJ2-1; D not resolved. Trimming removed 5 bases from V and 0 bases from J, with 5 bases in between. The CDR3 runs 13 residues. CDR1 is SGHTA and CDR2 is FQGNSA in the germline V gene.

This clone appeared many times. The J gene is TRBJ2-1, the V gene TRBV7-9; maybe TRBD2 (5 bases). The V end lost 1 base, the J end lost 4 bases, and 11 bases lay between the germline ends. Germline values: CDR1 SEHNR, CDR2 FQNEAQ (reference sequence). This CDR3 spans 15 amino acids. In nucleotides, the CDR3 is TGTGCCAGCAGCTTAGGTAGCGAGATTTACAATGAGCAGTTCTTC. Translated: CASSLGSEIYNEQFF.